The 21 T cell receptor beta chains below all came from one sample that was sequenced in a study of shared T cell receptors in the human thymus. TCRdb's table, derived via immunoSEQ multiplex PCR, lists solely in-frame clones and lacks some. The profile shows approximately 730,000 clones, approximately 85% of them singletons. These data also formed part of another study, on human thymus T cells.

The sample taken for sequencing was thymocytes. The receptor source for this set is a girl less than two years old with a congenital heart defect.

The chain recombines TRBV4-1 with TRBJ1-1, with 8 bases fitting TRBD1. The CDR3 has 19 amino acids. V gave up 4 bases and J gave up 3 bases; unmatched junction bases: 19. CDR1 is MGHRA and CDR2 is YSYEKL in the germline V gene. The CDR3 bases are TGCGCCAGCAGCCTCCACGTTCAGGGGGCCGCACCCCTCGACACTGAAGCTTTCTTT. This codes for CASSLHVQGAAPLDTEAFF.

This CDR3 is CASSDFLEGYGYTF. The CDR3 region has the DNA TGTGCCAGCAGTGATTTTCTGGAGGGCTATGGCTACACCTTC. This sequence joins TRBV6-1 and TRBJ1-2; the D is unclear. The germline CDR1 and CDR2 sequences are MNHNS and SASEGT. The CDR3 loop spans 14 amino acids. V lost 3 bases to trimming and J lost 4 bases, with 12 bases between them.

DNA of the CDR3: TGCGCCAGCAGCTTGGCGGGGGGTTTATCGAACACTGAAGCTTTCTTT. It codes for CASSLAGGLSNTEAFF. The chain has TRBV5-1 and TRBJ1-1, with D possibly being TRBD1 (5 bases). V dropped 0 bases and J dropped 1 base, with 13 bases sitting between them. CDR1 is SGHRS, CDR2 YFSETQ, per germline. CDR3 length: 16 amino acids.

This rearrangement joins TRBV10-3 to TRBJ1-6; D is perhaps TRBD1 (6 bases). Trimming left V 6 bases short and J 7 bases short, with 22 bases between. Germline CDR1 reads ENHRY; CDR2 reads SYGVKD. This CDR3 has 17 amino acids. CDR3 loop: CAIRSDSRQDLNSPLHF. CDR3 nucleotides: TGTGCCATCAGATCTGACTCAAGACAGGACCTCAATTCACCCCTCCACTTT.

The chain carries TRBV21-1 and TRBJ2-5; the table's D call TRBD1 went unverified against the DNA. TRBV21-1 counts as a pseudogene. CDR3 length: 14 residues. CDR3 sequence reads: CASPRTVSPETQYF. As DNA, the CDR3 is TGTGCCAGCCCCAGGACAGTATCACCAGAGACCCAGTACTTC.

This clone was counted a single time. The CDR3 nucleotides read TGTGCCAGCAGCGTTATAGCGGGGGGGCTCACCGGGGAGCTGTTTTTT. Protein: CASSVIAGGLTGELFF. The genes are TRBV9 and TRBJ2-2; TRBD2 agrees at 11 bases. Trimming took 2 bases from V and 4 from J; bases not matched to a gene: 4. The germline V gene has CDR1 SGDLS and CDR2 YYNGEE. CDR3 length equals 16 residues.

The V and J genes are TRBV11-2 and TRBJ2-7; tentative D call: TRBD1 (6 bases). Germline loops: CDR1 SGHAT, CDR2 FQNNGV. Trimming removed 0 bases at V and 2 bases at J, with 14 bases between. CDR3 length equals 16 residues. CDR3 protein: CASSLDRTEMAYEQYF. CDR3 DNA sequence: TGTGCCAGCAGCTTAGATCGGACAGAGATGGCCTACGAGCAGTACTTC.

The rearrangement uses TRBV11-2 and TRBJ2-1, with D tentatively TRBD2 (5 bases). V shed 8 bases and J shed 3 bases, with 11 bases lying between them. The CDR3 sequence is 13 residues long. Germline CDR1 SGHAT, CDR2 FQNNGV. In nucleotides, the CDR3 is TGTGCCAGCGGGCGGACTCGCTACAATGAGCAGTTCTTC. Its translation is CASGRTRYNEQFF.

In its sample, this clone was seen once. The chain couples TRBV2 to TRBJ1-1, with D tentatively TRBD1 (5 bases). The CDR3 length is 16 residues. Trimming removed 4 bases from V and 3 bases from J, with 18 bases in between. Looked up from germline, CDR1 is SNHLY and CDR2 is FYNNEI. The CDR3 sequence is CASSVKGAGSDTEAFF. The CDR3 bases are TGTGCCAGCAGTGTTAAAGGGGCAGGTTCGGACACTGAAGCTTTCTTT. The variable domain in full, completed from reference TRBV2 and TRBJ1-1, reads EPEVTQTPSHQVTQMGQEVILRCVPISNHLYFYWYRQILGQKVEFLVSFYNNEISEKSEIFDDQFSVERPDGSNFTLKIRSTKLEDSAMYFCASSVKGAGSDTEAFFGQGTRLTVV.

This chain joins TRBV29-1 and TRBJ1-2; 7 nucleotides align to TRBD1. V lost 7 bases, J lost 8 bases, and 13 bases stayed unmatched. Germline loops: CDR1 SQVTM, CDR2 ANQGSEA. The CDR3 spans 13 residues. The CDR3 protein is CSAGDREVWGYTF. CDR3 nucleotide sequence: TGCAGCGCCGGAGACAGGGAAGTTTGGGGCTACACCTTC. The whole variable domain, filled in from reference TRBV29-1 and TRBJ1-2, reads SAVISQKPSRDICQRGTSLTIQCQVDSQVTMMFWYRQQPGQSLTLIATANQGSEATYESGFVIDKFPISRPNLTFSTLTVSNMSPEDSSIYLCSAGDREVWGYTFGSGTRLTVV.

V usage is TRBV28 and J usage is TRBJ1-4; TRBD1 matches at 7 bases. V trimming: 5 bases; J trimming: 10 bases; junction bases outside the gene matches: 10. This CDR3 comprises 14 residues. Germline values: CDR1 MDHEN, CDR2 SYDVKM. CDR3 in amino acids: CASSPPRDSLKLFF. The CDR3 nucleotides read TGTGCCAGCAGTCCCCCCCGGGACAGTCTAAAACTGTTTTTT. The whole variable domain, remainder taken from reference TRBV28 and TRBJ1-4, is DVKVTQSSRYLVKRTGEKVFLECVQDMDHENMFWYRQDPGLGLRLIYFSYDVKMKEKGDIPEGYSVSREKKERFSLILESASTNQTSMYLCASSPPRDSLKLFFGSGTQLSVL.

The chain joins TRBV5-1 to TRBJ2-5; 9 bases fit TRBD2. The ends lost 6 bases at V and 2 bases at J; junction bases unmatched: 23. This CDR3 is 20 amino acids long. Germline CDR1 is SGHRS and CDR2 is YFSETQ. The CDR3 bases are TGCGCCAGCATACCCGAATGGCGGGGGGGCGCCAAAAAATTTCAAGAGACCCAGTACTTC. Translated: CASIPEWRGGAKKFQETQYF.

The chain carries TRBV4-1 and TRBJ2-1, with D unresolved. The CDR3 totals 19 residues. The V gene's germline CDR1 is MGHRA and CDR2 YSYEKL. V shed 0 bases and J shed 0 bases, with 18 bases lying between them. The CDR3 DNA is TGCGCCAGCAGCCAAGATAGTCTTCCCGCTACGAGCTCCTACAATGAGCAGTTCTTC. The encoded protein is CASSQDSLPATSSYNEQFF.

This clone appeared a few times. The V and J genes are TRBV4-1 and TRBJ2-6, with 8 bases identical to TRBD1. Germline assignment: CDR1 MGHRA and CDR2 YSYEKL. The CDR3 covers 20 residues. Losses at the gene ends were 4 bases for V and 1 base for J; bases not matched to a gene: 15. The CDR3 spells CASSRQPETGEESGANVLTF. CDR3 nucleotides: TGCGCCAGCAGCCGTCAGCCTGAGACAGGGGAAGAATCTGGGGCCAACGTCCTGACTTTC.

This chain joins TRBV11-2 and TRBJ2-3; D uncertain. The CDR3 extends over 13 amino acids. V dropped 4 bases and J dropped 4 bases, with 9 bases sitting between them. From germline, CDR1 is SGHAT and CDR2 FQNNGV. CDR3 sequence (DNA): TGTGCCAGCAGCTCGTACAGATCAGATACGCAGTATTTT. Protein sequence: CASSSYRSDTQYF.

This sequence joins TRBV4-2 and TRBJ1-1; D unresolved. This CDR3 has 14 residues. The germline V and J ends were trimmed by 0 bases and 4 bases, with 9 bases remaining between them. Germline values: CDR1 LGHNA, CDR2 YNFKEQ. The CDR3 here is CASSQEARITEAFF. In nucleotides, the CDR3 is TGTGCCAGCAGCCAAGAGGCACGAATCACTGAAGCTTTCTTT.

The chain carries TRBV6-1 and TRBJ1-1; the match to TRBD1 covers 11 bases. This CDR3 spans 15 amino acids. The germline V gene has CDR1 MNHNS and CDR2 SASEGT. V was clipped by 6 bases and J by 2 bases; unmatched bases: 5. The CDR3 DNA follows: TGTGCCAGCAGGGGGGACAGGGGGATCAACACTGAAGCTTTCTTT. Its protein product is CASRGDRGINTEAFF.

The chain links TRBV7-2 to TRBJ2-1; maybe TRBD2 (6 bases). The CDR3 runs to 14 residues. The V gene lost 5 bases and the J gene lost 8 bases, with 16 bases spanning the gap. The germline V gene encodes CDR1 SGHTA and CDR2 FQGNSA. The CDR3 protein is CASSRREDAHEQFF. DNA of the CDR3: TGTGCCAGCAGCCGAAGGGAGGATGCCCATGAGCAGTTCTTC.

Of note for this clone: Other DNA sequences in this sample translate to the same CDR3. The chain links TRBV5-6 to TRBJ2-7; D possibly corresponds to TRBD2 (5 bases). V gave up 2 bases and J gave up 6 bases, with 15 bases separating them. The CDR3 loop spans 14 amino acids. Germline-derived CDR1 and CDR2 are SGHDT and YYEEEE. The CDR3 DNA sequence: TGTGCCAGCAGCTTCGGGAAAACGGGGAGCGAGCAGTACTTC. Translated, it gives CASSFGKTGSEQYF.

This clone is a singleton in its sample. V usage is TRBV5-1 and J usage is TRBJ2-3; D uncertain. The CDR3 spans 13 residues. The V gene lost 4 bases and the J gene lost 6 bases, with 12 bases spanning the gap. Germline CDR1 reads SGHRS; CDR2 reads YFSETQ. CDR3 in amino acids: CASSLPSSDTQYF. The CDR3 bases are TGCGCCAGCAGCCTACCCTCGTCCGATACGCAGTATTTT. Combining the CDR3 with reference TRBV5-1 and TRBJ2-3 gives the whole variable domain KAGVTQTPRYLIKTRGQQVTLSCSPISGHRSVSWYQQTPGQGLQFLFEYFSETQRNKGNFPGRFSGRQFSNSRSEMNVSTLELGDSALYLCASSLPSSDTQYFGPGTRLTVL.

CDR3 coding DNA: TGCGCCAGCAGCCAGCTATTGAACACTGAAGCTTTCTTT. Translation: CASSQLLNTEAFF. The chain recombines TRBV4-1 with TRBJ1-1, with D unresolved. Germline V CDR1 and CDR2: MGHRA, YSYEKL. This CDR3 is 13 amino acids long. V was trimmed by 3 bases and J by 0 bases, leaving 5 bases between them.